This TCR beta chain was captured in a study of shared clonotypes between healthy human individuals (dated by TCRdb to 2018 to 2020). Study-wide context: A few men and two women, aged 18 to 49 years, made up the cohort. To increase sequencing depth and limit assay-specific biases, TCR repertoire library preparation and sequencing were carried out by different laboratories using diverse techniques. Blood TCR repertoires of five healthy adults were deeply sequenced to estimate repertoire size and the extent of clonotype sharing between individuals. Per donor, three plates each were used for CD4 naive and CD4 memory, two for CD8 naive, and one for CD8 memory. Each donor's leukapheresis produced roughly between roughly 0.85 and 9 billion PBMCs. What the study reported, not specific to this receptor: The genetic and exposure-history diversity represented was limited by the small number of donors. Clonotypes shared by all four sorted-subset donors showed higher generation probabilities than non-shared clonotypes. Larger estimated clonotype richness was generally found for naive subsets than for memory subsets. Sampling was restricted to blood, and TCR repertoires in tissues likely differ from the TCR repertoires found in blood. Rarefaction of sorted-subset datasets indicated incomplete sequencing despite the large sequencing depth. Pairwise subsampling indicated that sequencing depth was expected to affect the degree of clonotype sharing among donors. Sharing across a few donors was observed for approximately 4.6% of naive CD4, 3% to 3.5% of naive CD8, over 2% of memory CD4, and around 0.4% of memory CD8 clonotypes.

Using the deep immunoSEQ assay, TCR CDR3 regions were amplified from genomic DNA by multiplex PCR. Genomic DNA extracted from each cell subset was distributed evenly over all wells of several immunoSEQ 96-well plates, and each plate served as one replicate. For sorted subsets, each replicate PCR was loaded with 200 ng genomic DNA, equivalent to 30,000 or so T cell genomes. Purified libraries were measured with a Qubit 3.0 fluorometer, size-checked on a Bioanalyzer 2100, and measured again with the KAPA Library Quantification kit. Every immunoSEQ 96-well plate was sequenced on a separate single-read 150-cycle Illumina NextSeq 550 flow cell. For the original study's pipeline: Because the immunoSEQ output included only junctional sequences and no quality scores, the filtering could not be the same as the filtering used for full-length reads. Sequences were annotated with PyIR, a Python wrapper for IgBLAST v1.9, and V/J genes and CDR3 were assigned using IMGT germline references. Reads were filtered out if the reads had weak V/J assignments (E-value above 1e-6), no CDR3, stop codons, out-of-frame junctions, or ambiguous translated residues. V3J clonotypes were defined as sequences sharing the same inferred V gene, J gene, and CDR3 amino acid sequence. Percentage overlap between repertoires was computed as shared unique clonotypes divided by the size of the smaller repertoire. Three approaches were used to assess repertoire richness: RTK rarefaction, the Chao1 estimator, and Recon v2.1 estimates of unobserved clonotypes. Generation probabilities for all TCRbeta clonotypes obtained by the gDNA method from a handful of donors were computed using OLGA. TCRdb limited this immuneACCESS table to in-frame rearrangements with V and J called. A share of clones is missing; checked studies link under half to unresolved V genes, and the rest is unexplained. Clone size and V and J calls were adopted from that table, with D and trimming inferred from the DNA. The sample yields some 1,900,000 clones; about 95% were counted once. The top ten clones comprise 1.2% of the sample.

Regarding this clone: This clone's antigen is unknown. Nothing much larger sits one base from this clone, and base qualities are not available.

CD8 naive samples were obtained by positive selection for CCR7 among CD45RO-negative cells, yielding a CD45RA+CCR7+ population from which TemRA cells were excluded. Healthy HIV-negative adults with no recently reported acute infections or vaccinations were included as donors. Only Caucasian adults living in Nashville, Tennessee, USA were represented among the donors. Blood was collected by leukapheresis, and PBMCs were isolated by Ficoll-Histopaque density gradient centrifugation and then cryopreserved in liquid nitrogen vapor phase. Analytical flow cytometry was used to check the purity and quantity of each magnetically sorted T cell population. Genomic DNA was isolated from every sorted fraction and measured by UV absorbance on a Nanodrop 2000c. The clonotype originates from a man aged 18 to 29 in good health. The sequenced material came from naive CD8+ T cells sorted from blood. Explained via the paper, the cell subset or site label denotes: CD45RA+CCR7+.

The CDR3 loop reads CASSYVRDTEAFF. The nucleotides are TGTGCCAGCAGTTACGTGAGGGACACTGAAGCTTTCTTT. The sequence is built from TRBV6-5 and TRBJ1-1; the D segment cannot be called with confidence. The CDR3 covers 13 residues, taking in both the cysteine and the phenylalanine. The sequence is cut down to CDR3 DNA, 39 bases in frame from base 1. A distance of 7 bases separates the germline ends of V and J, which lose 2 bases and 3 bases respectively. CDR1 and CDR2, looked up from the germline V gene, are MNHEY and SVGAGI.